The clone carrying this T cell receptor beta chain was counted a single time. Its specificity is not known. Amplification used 60 Vbeta primers and 13 Jbeta primers. Clones were read by immunoSEQ multiplex PCR, and TCRdb kept only the in-frame ones, dropping some. The data show roughly 100,000 clones, with 75% seen just once and 2.5% held by the top ten. The data derive from a study of cytomegalovirus exposure and HLA in healthy donors. General study points: Cytomegalovirus association was assigned to more than 150 TCR beta chains. The records held CMV serostatus as the only immune exposure information. A further, later analysis showed that HLA-associated TCR beta chains (compared with equally common others) were more clonally expanded.

V was clipped by 5 bases and J by 8 bases; unmatched bases: 5. Germline V gene lookup returns CDR1 MNHNY and CDR2 SVGAGI (reference sequence). The CDR3 contains 14 residues. V is TRBV6-6 and J is TRBJ1-6; TRBD1 agrees at 8 bases. Sequencing was carried out using PBMCs. The receptor was isolated from a man aged 35 to 55 in good health and CMV-seronegative. CDR3 amino acids: CASSTGQVDSPLHF. In DNA, the CDR3 is TGTGCCAGCAGTACGGGACAGGTGGATTCACCCCTCCACTTT.